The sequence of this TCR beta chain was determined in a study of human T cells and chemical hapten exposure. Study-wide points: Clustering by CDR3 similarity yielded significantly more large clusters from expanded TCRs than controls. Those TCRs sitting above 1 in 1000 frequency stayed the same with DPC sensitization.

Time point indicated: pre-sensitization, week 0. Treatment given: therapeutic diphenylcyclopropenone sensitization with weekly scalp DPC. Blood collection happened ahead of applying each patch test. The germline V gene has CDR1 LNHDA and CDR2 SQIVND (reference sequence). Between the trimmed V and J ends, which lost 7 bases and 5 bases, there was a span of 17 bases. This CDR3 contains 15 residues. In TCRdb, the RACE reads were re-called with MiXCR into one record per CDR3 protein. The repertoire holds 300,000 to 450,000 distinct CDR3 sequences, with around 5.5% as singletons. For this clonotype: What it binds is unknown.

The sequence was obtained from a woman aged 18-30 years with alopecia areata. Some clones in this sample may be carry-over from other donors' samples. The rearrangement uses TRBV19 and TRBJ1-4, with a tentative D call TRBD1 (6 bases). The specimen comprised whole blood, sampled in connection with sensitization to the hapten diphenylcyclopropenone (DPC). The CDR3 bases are TGTGCCAGTACCTCGTCGACAGGCATCAATGAAAAACTGTTTTTT. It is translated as CASTSSTGINEKLFF.